This TCR beta chain stems from a study of blood T cells in healthy people across ages. Notes on the study in general: Diversity estimates drawn from one million T cells were deemed underestimates.

Next came a second PCR, run for about 7 to 11 cycles, which used a sample-barcoded 5' primer along with a J-beta primer mix. TCRdb used MiXCR to reprocess the 5' RACE reads, holding one entry per CDR3 protein. The sample contains about 900,000 distinct CDR3 sequences, approximately 59% of which appear only once. CDR3 length: 14 residues. Germline V CDR1 and CDR2: SQVTM, ANQGSEA. The V end was cut by 6 bases, the J end by 0 bases, with 9 bases between. This clonotype was counted only a few times. The antigen is not known. Russia was home to the donors, healthy Caucasian individuals aged 6 to 90. For every donor, a draw yielded around 10 milliliters of peripheral blood.

This TCR was recovered from a man aged 30 to 39 in good health. The source material was blood. The gene calls are TRBV29-1 and TRBJ2-6; D gene ambiguous. The CDR3 bases are TGCAGCGTCAACGGTGACTCTGGGGCCAACGTCCTGACTTTC. As protein: CSVNGDSGANVLTF.